The 7 T cell receptor beta chains presented below share a single source sample, sequenced in a study of OX40 agonist ivuxolimab in advanced cancers. Using immunoSEQ multiplex PCR, the repertoire was profiled, and TCRdb retains in-frame clones only, with some absent. The table shows around 68,000 clones, with approximately 86% occurring only once. The sample was CD4+ or CD8+ T cells sorted from blood, taken in a trial of the OX40 agonist ivuxolimab. Receptor source: an adult with an advanced solid tumor such as melanoma, head and neck, liver or kidney cancer.

The chain has TRBV5-6 and TRBJ2-5; no firm D call. The CDR3 is 14 residues long. Germline-derived CDR1 and CDR2 are SGHDT and YYEEEE. Trimming removed 2 bases from V and 1 base from J, with 9 bases in between. The CDR3 DNA follows: TGTGCCAGCAGCTTAAGACATTTCCAAGAGACCCAGTACTTC. This gives the protein CASSLRHFQETQYF.

The V and J genes are TRBV15 and TRBJ2-3; 10 bases align to TRBD1. The CDR3 totals 17 residues. CDR1 and CDR2 (germline): LNHNV, YYDKDF (reference sequence). V gave up 3 bases and J gave up 6 bases; unmatched junction bases: 12. In DNA, the CDR3 is TGTGCCACCAGCAGGGCCCGTGGGACAGGGGCTATGGATACGCAGTATTTT. Encoded protein: CATSRARGTGAMDTQYF.

The V gene is TRBV28, the J gene TRBJ1-6, with D maybe TRBD1 (6 bases). V was cut by 1 base and J by 10 bases, with 14 bases left in between. There are 15 residues in the CDR3. Germline loops: CDR1 MDHEN, CDR2 SYDVKM. In DNA, the CDR3 is TGTGCCAGCAGTTTATTTATCCAGGGGAGGTCACCCCTCCACTTT. This sequence encodes CASSLFIQGRSPLHF.

This chain joins TRBV18 and TRBJ2-1; D is ambiguous. V was pared by 3 bases and J by 9 bases, with 15 bases between. The CDR3 sequence is 14 residues long. Germline CDR1 and CDR2: KGHSH and LQKENI. The CDR3 loop is CASSPPKNYGEQFF. The CDR3 coding sequence is TGTGCCAGCTCACCCCCGAAGAATTATGGTGAGCAGTTCTTC.

V is TRBV6-5 and J is TRBJ2-4; D is undetermined. Between the trimmed V and J ends, which lost 2 bases and 6 bases, there was a span of 11 bases. CDR3 size: 14 residues. CDR1 MNHEY and CDR2 SVGAGI come from the germline V gene. CDR3 loop: CASSYSGSPNIQYF. The DNA of the CDR3 is TGTGCCAGCAGTTACAGTGGCAGCCCAAACATTCAGTACTTC.

The rearrangement links TRBV14 to TRBJ2-6; the D gene could be TRBD1 or TRBD2 (5 bases each). Trimming pared 1 base from V and 4 bases from J, leaving 11 bases between. Per germline, CDR1 SGHDN and CDR2 FVKESK. CDR3 length: 16 amino acids. The CDR3 sequence is CASSQAGAPGANVLTF. CDR3 sequence (DNA): TGTGCCAGCAGCCAAGCCGGGGCGCCCGGGGCCAACGTCCTGACTTTC.

J is TRBJ1-2 and V is TRBV9; D is perhaps TRBD1 (6 bases). The germline V and J ends were trimmed by 3 bases and 3 bases, with 18 bases remaining between them. The germline V gene encodes CDR1 SGDLS and CDR2 YYNGEE. There are 16 residues in the CDR3. CDR3: CASSDPEGGTDYGYTF. The CDR3, as DNA: TGTGCCAGCAGCGACCCGGAAGGGGGTACGGACTATGGCTACACCTTC.